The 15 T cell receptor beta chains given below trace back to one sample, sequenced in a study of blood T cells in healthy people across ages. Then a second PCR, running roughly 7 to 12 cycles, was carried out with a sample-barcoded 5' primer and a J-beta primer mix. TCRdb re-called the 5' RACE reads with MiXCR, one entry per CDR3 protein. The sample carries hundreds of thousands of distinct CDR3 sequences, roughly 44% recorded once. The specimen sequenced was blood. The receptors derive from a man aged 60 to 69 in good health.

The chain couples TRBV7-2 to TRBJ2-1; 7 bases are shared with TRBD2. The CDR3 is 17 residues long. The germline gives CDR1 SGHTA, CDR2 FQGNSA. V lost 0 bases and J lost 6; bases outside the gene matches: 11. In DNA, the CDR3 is TGTGCCAGCAGCTTAGCACCTCGGGGGGTGCTTACCAATGAGCAGTTCTTC. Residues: CASSLAPRGVLTNEQFF.

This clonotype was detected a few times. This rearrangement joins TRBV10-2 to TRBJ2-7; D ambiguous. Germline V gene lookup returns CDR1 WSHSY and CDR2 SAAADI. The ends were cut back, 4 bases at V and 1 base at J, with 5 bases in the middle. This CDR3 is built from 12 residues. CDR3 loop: CASSALSYEQYF. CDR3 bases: TGCGCCAGCAGTGCACTTTCCTACGAGCAGTACTTC.

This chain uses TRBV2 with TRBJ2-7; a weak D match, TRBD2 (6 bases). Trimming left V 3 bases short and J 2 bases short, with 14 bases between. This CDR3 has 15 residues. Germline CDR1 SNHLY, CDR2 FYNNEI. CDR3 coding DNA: TGTGCCAGCAGTGAGTCGGCGGGACCGACCTACGAGCAGTACTTC. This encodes CASSESAGPTYEQYF.

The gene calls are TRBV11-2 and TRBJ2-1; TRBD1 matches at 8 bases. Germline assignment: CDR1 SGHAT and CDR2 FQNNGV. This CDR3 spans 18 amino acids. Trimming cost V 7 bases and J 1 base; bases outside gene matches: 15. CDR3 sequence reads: CASTKRARTGQSYNEQFF. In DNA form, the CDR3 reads TGTGCCAGCACCAAAAGGGCCCGGACAGGGCAATCCTACAATGAGCAGTTCTTC.

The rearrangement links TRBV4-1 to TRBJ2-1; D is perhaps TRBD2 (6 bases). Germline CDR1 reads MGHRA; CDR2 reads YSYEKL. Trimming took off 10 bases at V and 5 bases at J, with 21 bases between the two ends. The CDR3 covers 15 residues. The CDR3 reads CATRAGLADHNEQFF. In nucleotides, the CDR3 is TGCGCCACCCGGGCGGGGCTAGCAGACCACAATGAGCAGTTCTTC.

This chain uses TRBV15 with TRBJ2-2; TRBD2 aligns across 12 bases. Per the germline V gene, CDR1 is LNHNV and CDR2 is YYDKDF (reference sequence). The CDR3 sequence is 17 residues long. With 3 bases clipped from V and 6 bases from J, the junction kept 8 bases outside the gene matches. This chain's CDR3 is CATSRALAGGFSGELFF. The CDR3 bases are TGTGCCACCAGCAGGGCTCTAGCGGGGGGGTTCTCCGGGGAGCTGTTTTTT.

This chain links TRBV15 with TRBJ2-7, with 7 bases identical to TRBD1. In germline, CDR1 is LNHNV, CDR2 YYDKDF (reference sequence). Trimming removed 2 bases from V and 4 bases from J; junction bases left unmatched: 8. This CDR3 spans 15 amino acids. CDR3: CATSRHRDSIYEQYF. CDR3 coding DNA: TGTGCCACCAGCAGACACCGGGACAGCATTTACGAGCAGTACTTC.

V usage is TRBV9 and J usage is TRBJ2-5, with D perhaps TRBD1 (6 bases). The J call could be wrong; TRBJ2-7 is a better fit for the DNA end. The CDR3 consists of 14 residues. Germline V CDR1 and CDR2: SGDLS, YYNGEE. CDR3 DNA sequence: TGTGCCAGCAGCCCAAGGGCAGGGGTGGGCGAGCAGTACTTC. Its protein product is CASSPRAGVGEQYF.

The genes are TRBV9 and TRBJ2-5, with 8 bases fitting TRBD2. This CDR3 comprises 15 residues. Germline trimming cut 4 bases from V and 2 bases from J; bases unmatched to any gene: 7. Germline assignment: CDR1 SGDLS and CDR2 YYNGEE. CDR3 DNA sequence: TGTGCCAGCAGCCCGGGGGGGGGCGAACAAGAGACCCAGTACTTC. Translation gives CASSPGGGEQETQYF.

CDR3 in amino acids: CASSQEVLYTQYF. As DNA, the CDR3 is TGCGCCAGCAGCCAAGAAGTGTTATATACGCAGTATTTT. V gene TRBV4-3 combines with J gene TRBJ2-3, with D hard to call. Germline CDR1 reads LGHNA; CDR2 reads YSLEER. The ends were cut back, 0 bases at V and 7 bases at J, with 8 bases in the middle. The CDR3 is 13 residues long.

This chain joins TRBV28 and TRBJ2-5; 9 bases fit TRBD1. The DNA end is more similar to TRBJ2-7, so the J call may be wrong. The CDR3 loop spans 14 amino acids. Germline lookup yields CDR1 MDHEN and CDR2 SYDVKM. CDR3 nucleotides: TGTGCCAGCAGCCGATCCGACAGGGGGGGCGAGCAGTACTTC. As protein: CASSRSDRGGEQYF.

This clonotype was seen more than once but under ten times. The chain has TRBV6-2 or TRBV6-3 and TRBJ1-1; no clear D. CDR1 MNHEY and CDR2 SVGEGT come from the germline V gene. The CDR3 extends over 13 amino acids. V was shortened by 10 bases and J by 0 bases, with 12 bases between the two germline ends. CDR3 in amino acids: CATHPTVNTEAFF. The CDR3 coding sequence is TGTGCCACCCACCCTACAGTGAACACTGAAGCTTTCTTT.

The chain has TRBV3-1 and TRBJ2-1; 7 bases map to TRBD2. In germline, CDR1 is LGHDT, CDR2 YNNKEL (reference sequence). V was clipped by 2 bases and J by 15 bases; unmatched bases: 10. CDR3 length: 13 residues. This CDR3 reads CASSQPEKGLRFF. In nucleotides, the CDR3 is TGTGCCAGCAGCCAACCCGAAAAGGGACTACGGTTCTTC.

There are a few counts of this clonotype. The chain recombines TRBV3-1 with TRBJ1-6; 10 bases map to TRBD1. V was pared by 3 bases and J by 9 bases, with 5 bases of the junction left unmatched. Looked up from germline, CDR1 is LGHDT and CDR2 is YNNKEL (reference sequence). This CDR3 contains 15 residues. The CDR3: CASSQGDRGGSPLHF. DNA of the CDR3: TGTGCCAGCAGCCAGGGGGACAGGGGCGGTTCACCCCTCCACTTT. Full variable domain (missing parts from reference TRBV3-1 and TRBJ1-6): DTAVSQTPKYLVTQMGNDKSIKCEQNLGHDTMYWYKQDSKKFLKIMFSYNNKELIINETVPNRFSPKSPDKAHLNLHINSLELGDSAVYFCASSQGDRGGSPLHFGNGTRLTVT.

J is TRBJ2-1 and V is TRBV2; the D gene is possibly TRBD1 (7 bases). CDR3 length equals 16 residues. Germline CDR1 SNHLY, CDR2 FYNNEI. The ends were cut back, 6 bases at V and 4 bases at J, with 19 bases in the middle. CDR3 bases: TGTGCCAGCAGGGGGGGTAGGGACAGATCATACAATGAGCAGTTCTTC. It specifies CASRGGRDRSYNEQFF.